This T cell receptor (beta chain) originates from a study of shared clonotypes between healthy human individuals. Across the whole study: Each donor's CD8 memory used one plate, CD8 naive two, each CD4 subset three.

Here immunoSEQ multiplex PCR was the method, and the copy in TCRdb shows in-frame clones only, minus some. The sample shows 1.5 million to 2.5 million clones, roughly 95% of them seen only once. For this clone: The antigen is not known.

Trimming took off 5 bases at V and 6 bases at J, with 20 bases between the two ends. Per germline, CDR1 LNHNV and CDR2 YYDKDF (reference sequence). CDR3 length: 15 amino acids. Whole-study findings and limits: Sharing across four donors was seen in around 5% of naive CD4 clonotypes. Enrolling few donors narrowed the genetic and exposure-history diversity that was represented.

Naive CD8 cells comprised CD45RO-negative, CCR7-positively selected cells, excluding terminally differentiated effector memory CD45RA+ cells. The study drew all its donors from Caucasian adults living in Nashville, Tennessee. V and J are TRBV15 and TRBJ2-7; D might be TRBD1 (5 bases). The sequenced sample was naive CD8+ T cells sorted from blood. The source of this sequence is a man between 18 and 35 years old in good health. The CDR3 nucleotides read TGTGCCACCAGCTCCCCAGACAGTGGGGTCGGCGAGCAGTACTTC. This gives the protein CATSSPDSGVGEQYF.